The 7 T cell receptor beta chains given below trace back to one sample, sequenced in a study of T cells in Graves' hyperthyroidism and ophthalmopathy. The CDR3 regions of TCR beta were amplified from RNA transcripts. In the first-round RT-PCR of the TCR CDR3, the HTBI primer set was used. One entry per CDR3 protein results from TCRdb running MiXCR on the multiplex PCR reads. The data contain around 620,000 distinct CDR3 sequences, around 16% of them seen just once; the ten biggest clones take up 3% to 4.5%. The sample consisted of blood. These receptors were obtained from a woman aged 25 to 39 with Graves' hyperthyroidism.

This chain links TRBV7-9 with TRBJ2-1, with a weak D call TRBD1 (6 bases). This CDR3 is built from 11 residues. CDR1 and CDR2 from the germline V gene are SEHNR and FQNEAQ (reference sequence). V was trimmed by 4 bases and J by 10 bases, leaving 8 bases between them. The DNA of the CDR3 is TGTGCCAGCAGCTATGGACAGGAGCAGTTCTTC. Translation: CASSYGQEQFF.

This chain uses TRBV25-1 with TRBJ2-3; possibly TRBD2 for D (5 bases). CDR3 length: 13 residues. The germline V gene encodes CDR1 MGHDK and CDR2 SYGVNS. V dropped 6 bases and J dropped 5 bases, with 12 bases sitting between them. The CDR3 protein is CASRHYGKDTQYF. Here the CDR3 DNA reads TGTGCCAGCAGGCACTACGGGAAAGATACGCAGTATTTT. The complete variable domain, with remaining parts taken from reference TRBV25-1 and TRBJ2-3, reads EADIYQTPRYLVIGTGKKITLECSQTMGHDKMYWYQQDPGMELHLIHYSYGVNSTEKGDLSSESTVSRIRTEHFPLTLESARPSHTSQYLCASRHYGKDTQYFGPGTRLTVL.

This clonotype has at least ten counts. The rearrangement links TRBV7-3 to TRBJ2-7, with TRBD2 matching 8 bases. Germline V gene data show CDR1 as SGHTA and CDR2 as FQGTGA. J lost 1 base, V lost 2 bases, and 4 bases had no gene match. The CDR3 runs to 15 residues. CDR3 region: CASSLYGGGSYEQYF. The CDR3 region has the DNA TGTGCCAGCAGCTTATATGGCGGGGGGTCCTACGAGCAGTACTTC.

This clonotype was detected many times. V is TRBV12-3 or TRBV12-4 and J is TRBJ1-1, with D unresolved. The CDR3 sequence is 17 residues long. V was pared by 2 bases and J by 0 bases, with 16 bases between. For the CDR3, the DNA is TGTGCCAGCAGTTTAAAAATCCGTCTTTCAGTGAACACTGAAGCTTTCTTT. It translates to CASSLKIRLSVNTEAFF.

This clonotype was seen ten or more times. The chain uses TRBV2 and TRBJ2-5, with D possibly matching TRBD2 (6 bases). The CDR3 contains 14 residues. Germline CDR1 and CDR2: SNHLY and FYNNEI. V dropped 7 bases and J dropped 3 bases, with 15 bases sitting between them. The CDR3 here is CASIGGINKETQYF. The CDR3 bases are TGTGCCAGCATCGGGGGAATTAACAAAGAGACCCAGTACTTC.

The J gene is TRBJ1-2, the V gene TRBV12-3 or TRBV12-4; D remains ambiguous. The germline V and J ends were trimmed by 1 base and 13 bases, with 22 bases remaining between them. The CDR3 has 15 amino acids. CDR3 coding DNA: TGTGCCAGCAGTTTAGGCCTGACTCTCTCCCCCTCCTTCACCTTC. Its translation is CASSLGLTLSPSFTF.

A few counts support this clonotype. The CDR3: CATSRARGSGANVLTF. The CDR3 DNA is TGTGCCACCAGCAGAGCACGGGGGTCTGGGGCCAACGTCCTGACTTTC. The chain joins TRBV15 to TRBJ2-6, with D perhaps TRBD2 (6 bases). CDR1 LNHNV and CDR2 YYDKDF come from the germline V gene (reference sequence). Trimming took 1 base from V and 1 from J, leaving 8 bases between them. CDR3 size: 16 residues.